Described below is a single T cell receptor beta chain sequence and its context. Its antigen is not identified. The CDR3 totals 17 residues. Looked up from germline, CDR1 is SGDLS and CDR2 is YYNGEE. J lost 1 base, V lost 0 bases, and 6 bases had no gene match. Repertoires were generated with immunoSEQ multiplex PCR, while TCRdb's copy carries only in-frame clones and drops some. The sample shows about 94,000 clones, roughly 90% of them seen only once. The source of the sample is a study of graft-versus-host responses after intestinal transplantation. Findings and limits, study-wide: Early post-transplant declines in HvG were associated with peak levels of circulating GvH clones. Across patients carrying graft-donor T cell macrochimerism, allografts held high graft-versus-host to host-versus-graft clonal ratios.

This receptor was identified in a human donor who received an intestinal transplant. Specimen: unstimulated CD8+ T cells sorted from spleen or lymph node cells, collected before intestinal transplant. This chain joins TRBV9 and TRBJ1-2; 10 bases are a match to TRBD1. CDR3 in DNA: TGTGCCAGCAGCGTAGATAGGGACAGGGGCCATAACTATGGCTACACCTTC. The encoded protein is CASSVDRDRGHNYGYTF.